Listed below are T cell receptor beta chains from one sample, sequenced in a study of blood T cell repertoires in COVID-19. Method: immunoSEQ multiplex PCR; TCRdb's copy keeps in-frame clones and lacks some. Found here are approximately 150,000 clones, about 88% of them singletons; the top ten hold around 2.1%. Sequenced: peripheral blood. Receptor source: a middle-aged man who had recovered from COVID-19. Each CDR3 is given with its conserved first and last residue.

14	TRBJ1-4	TRBV5-5	CASSLYSSNEKLFF
15	TRBJ1-1	TRBV5-6	CASSPPTGLNTEAFF
16	TRBJ2-2	TRBV6-2/TRBV6-3	CASSTQGMGNTGELFF
14	TRBJ1-2	TRBV9	CASSAGQGSYGYTF
17	TRBJ2-2	TRBV6-4	CASSESGEIANTGELFF
15	TRBJ2-7	TRBV28	CASKFRDKVSYEQYF
11	TRBJ2-1	TRBV7-2	CASSSRREQFF
11	TRBJ2-3	TRBV3-1/TRBV3-2	CASSLKDTQYF
14	TRBJ2-7	TRBV18	CASSPGWTGGEQYF
13	TRBJ1-2	TRBV24-1	CATSSHRAAGYTF
13	TRBJ2-1	TRBV11-2	CASAKTGSGEQFF
12	TRBJ2-7	TRBV29-1	CSVGVPGYEQYF
14	TRBJ2-5	TRBV25-1	CASSEFLSGETQYF
15	TRBJ1-5	TRBV7-2	CASSLTPDSSQPQHF
15	TRBJ2-2	TRBV18	CASSPTSGNTGELFF
12	TRBJ2-7	TRBV27	CASTPGFGEQYF
15	TRBJ2-6	TRBV3-1/TRBV3-2	CASSPTGSGANVLTF
16	TRBJ2-2	TRBV5-6	CASSLAKTGDTGELFF
14	TRBJ1-6	TRBV6-1	CASSEIRGASPLHF
13	TRBJ2-7	TRBV29-1	CSVAGLSSYEQYF
14	TRBJ2-3	TRBV7-3	CASSSGLVADTQYF
16	TRBJ1-2	TRBV13	CASSPTPTGQRGGYTF
13	TRBJ2-3	TRBV12-3/TRBV12-4	CASSSHSTDTQYF
14	TRBJ1-2	TRBV7-9	CASDRTGSTTGYTF
15	TRBJ2-1	TRBV6-5	CASSLSGASYNEQFF
15	TRBJ1-6	TRBV5-1	CASNLGEGVDSPLHF